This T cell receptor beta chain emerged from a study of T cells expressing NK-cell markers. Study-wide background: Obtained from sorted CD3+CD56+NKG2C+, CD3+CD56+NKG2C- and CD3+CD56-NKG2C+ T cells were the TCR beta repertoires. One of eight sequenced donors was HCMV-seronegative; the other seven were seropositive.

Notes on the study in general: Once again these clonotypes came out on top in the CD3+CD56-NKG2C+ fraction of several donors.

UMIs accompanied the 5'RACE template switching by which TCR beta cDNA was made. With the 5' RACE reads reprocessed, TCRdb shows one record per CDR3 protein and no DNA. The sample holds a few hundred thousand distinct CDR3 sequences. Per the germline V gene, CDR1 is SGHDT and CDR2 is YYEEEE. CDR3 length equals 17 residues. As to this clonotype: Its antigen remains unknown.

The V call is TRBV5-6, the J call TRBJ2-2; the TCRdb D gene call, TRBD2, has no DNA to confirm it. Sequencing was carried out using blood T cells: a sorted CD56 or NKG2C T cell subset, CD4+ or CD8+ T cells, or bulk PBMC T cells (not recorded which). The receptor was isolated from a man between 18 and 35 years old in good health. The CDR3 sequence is CASSLASLAGITGELFF.